This T cell receptor beta chain was obtained from a study of T cells expressing NK-cell markers. The overall study: Cells sorted as CD3+CD56+NKG2C+, CD3+CD56+NKG2C- and CD3+CD56-NKG2C+ T cells supplied the TCR beta repertoires. In the group of eight sequenced donors, seven were HCMV-seropositive and one was seronegative.

One entry per CDR3 protein, without DNA, is what TCRdb gives after re-calling the 5' RACE reads. The listing contains around 550,000 distinct CDR3 sequences. The TCR comes from a man younger than 30 in good health. The sample comprised blood T cells: a sorted CD56 or NKG2C T cell subset, CD4+ or CD8+ T cells, or bulk PBMC T cells (not recorded which).

CDR3 region: CSAKRNRDRYTF. The chain combines TRBV20-1 with TRBJ1-2; TCRdb picks TRBD1, but there is no DNA to check that call. This CDR3 spans 12 amino acids. Germline assignment: CDR1 DFQATT and CDR2 SNEGSKA (reference sequence).